This entry is about one T cell receptor beta chain. Thyroid surgery took place with no prior treatment in any patient. This entry is derived from a study of metastatic and nonmetastatic thyroid tumors. CDR1 and CDR2 (germline): LNHDA, SQIVND (reference sequence). The V gene lost 3 bases and the J gene lost 2 bases, with 11 bases spanning the gap. The CDR3 is made up of 14 amino acids. TCRdb reprocessed the PCR reads using MiXCR. The sample shows approximately 30,000 clones, approximately 16% of them seen only once. This clonotype originated in a female donor with papillary thyroid cancer or a benign thyroid nodule (not recorded which). Some clones in this sample may be carry-over from other donors' samples. The source material was blood. The chain carries TRBV19 and TRBJ2-7, with D possibly TRBD2 on 6 matching bases. CDR3 sequence: CASSIGTRTYEQYF. The CDR3 DNA sequence: TGTGCCAGTAGTATTGGGACTCGCACCTACGAGCAGTACTTC.